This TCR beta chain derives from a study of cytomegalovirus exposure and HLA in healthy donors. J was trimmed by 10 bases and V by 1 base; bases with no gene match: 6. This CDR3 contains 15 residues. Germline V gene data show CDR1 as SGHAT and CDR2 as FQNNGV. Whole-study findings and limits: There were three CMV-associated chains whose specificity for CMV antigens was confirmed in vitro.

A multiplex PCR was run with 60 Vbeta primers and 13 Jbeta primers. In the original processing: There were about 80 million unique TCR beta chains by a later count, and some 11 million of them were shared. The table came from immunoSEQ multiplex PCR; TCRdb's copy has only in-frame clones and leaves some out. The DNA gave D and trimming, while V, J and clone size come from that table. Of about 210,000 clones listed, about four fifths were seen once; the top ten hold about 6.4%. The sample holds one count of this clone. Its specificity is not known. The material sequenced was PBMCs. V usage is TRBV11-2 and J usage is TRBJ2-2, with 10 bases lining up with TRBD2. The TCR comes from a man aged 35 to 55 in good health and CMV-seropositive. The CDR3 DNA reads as TGTGCCAGCAGCTTAGGTTCTAGCGGGGGCCTGGAGCTGTTTTTT. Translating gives CASSLGSSGGLELFF.